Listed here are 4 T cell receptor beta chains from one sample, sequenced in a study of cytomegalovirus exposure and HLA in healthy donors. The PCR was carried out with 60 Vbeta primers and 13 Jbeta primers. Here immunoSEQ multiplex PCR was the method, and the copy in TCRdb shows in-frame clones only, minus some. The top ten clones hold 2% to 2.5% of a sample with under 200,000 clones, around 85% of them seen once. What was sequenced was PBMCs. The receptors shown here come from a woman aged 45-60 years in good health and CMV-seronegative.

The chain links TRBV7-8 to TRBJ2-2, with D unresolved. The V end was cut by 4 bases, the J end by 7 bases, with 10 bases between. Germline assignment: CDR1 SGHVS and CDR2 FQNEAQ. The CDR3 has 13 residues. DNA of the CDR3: TGTGCCAGCAGCTGGAAACTAAACGGGGAGCTGTTTTTT. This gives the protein CASSWKLNGELFF.

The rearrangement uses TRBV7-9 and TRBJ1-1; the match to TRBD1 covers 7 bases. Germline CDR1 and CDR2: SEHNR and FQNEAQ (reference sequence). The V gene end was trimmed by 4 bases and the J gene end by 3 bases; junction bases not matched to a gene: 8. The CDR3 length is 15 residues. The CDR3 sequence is CASSSRTGVDTEAFF. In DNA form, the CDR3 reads TGTGCCAGCAGCTCAAGGACAGGCGTTGACACTGAAGCTTTCTTT.

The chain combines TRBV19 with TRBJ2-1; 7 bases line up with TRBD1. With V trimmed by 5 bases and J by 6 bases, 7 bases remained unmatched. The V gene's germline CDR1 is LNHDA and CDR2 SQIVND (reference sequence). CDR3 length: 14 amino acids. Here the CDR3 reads CASSFSTGLNEQFF. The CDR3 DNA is TGTGCCAGTAGTTTTTCGACAGGGCTCAATGAGCAGTTCTTC.

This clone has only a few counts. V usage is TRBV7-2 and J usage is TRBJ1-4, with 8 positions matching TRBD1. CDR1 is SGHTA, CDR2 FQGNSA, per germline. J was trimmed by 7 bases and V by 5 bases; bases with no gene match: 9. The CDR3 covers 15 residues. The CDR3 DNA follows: TGTGCCAGCAGCACCCGCAGGGGGCAAGTTGAAAAACTGTTTTTT. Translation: CASSTRRGQVEKLFF. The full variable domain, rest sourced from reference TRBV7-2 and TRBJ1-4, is GAGVSQSPSNKVTEKGKDVELRCDPISGHTALYWYRQSLGQGLEFLIYFQGNSAPDKSGLPSDRFSAERTGGSVSTLTIQRTQQEDSAVYLCASSTRRGQVEKLFFGSGTQLSVL.